Presented here are 8 T cell receptor beta chains from one specimen sequenced in a study of patients and donors after allogeneic stem cell transplantation. MiXCR was run by TCRdb on the RT-PCR reads, yielding one entry per CDR3 protein. Among approximately 170,000 distinct CDR3 sequences listed, approximately 22% were seen once. Specimen: blood, either unsorted or a sorted T cell fraction (not recorded which). These receptors were obtained from a human donor who was either an allogeneic HSCT recipient or a stem cell or donor lymphocyte infusion donor (not recorded which). It is not recorded whose cells these are; they may come from a transplant donor.

This clonotype was seen ten or more times. The chain links TRBV5-1 to TRBJ1-5; tentatively, D is TRBD1 (6 bases). Germline V CDR1 and CDR2: SGHRS, YFSETQ. The CDR3 is made up of 14 amino acids. V was clipped by 4 bases and J by 3 bases, with 11 bases between them. CDR3 sequence reads: CASSPDSPNQPQHF. CDR3 DNA: TGCGCCAGCAGCCCGGACAGCCCCAATCAGCCCCAGCATTTT.

J is TRBJ1-1 and V is TRBV5-1, with a weak D call TRBD1 (5 bases). Trimming shortened V by 4 bases and J by 0 bases, and 10 bases separated the two germline ends. Germline V gene data show CDR1 as SGHRS and CDR2 as YFSETQ. CDR3 length: 14 residues. DNA for the CDR3: TGCGCCAGCAGCAAAGGGGATCTGAACACTGAAGCTTTCTTT. Translation: CASSKGDLNTEAFF.

The chain employs TRBV5-1 and TRBJ2-3; tentative D call: TRBD2 (6 bases). This CDR3 is built from 16 residues. Per the germline V gene, CDR1 is SGHRS and CDR2 is YFSETQ. V lost 6 bases to trimming and J lost 0 bases, with 17 bases between them. For the CDR3, the DNA is TGCGCCAGCAATGCGGGGTCCCCTACTAGCACAGATACGCAGTATTTT. It is translated as CASNAGSPTSTDTQYF.

The chain combines TRBV14 with TRBJ1-1; the D is unclear. Germline CDR1 SGHDN, CDR2 FVKESK. V gave up 2 bases and J gave up 0 bases, with 7 bases separating them. The CDR3 extends over 14 amino acids. The CDR3 reads CASSQMGMNTEAFF. Written as DNA, the CDR3 is TGTGCCAGCAGCCAAATGGGCATGAACACTGAAGCTTTCTTT.

There are a few counts of this clonotype. The chain uses TRBV20-1 and TRBJ1-1; a possible D gene is TRBD1 (6 bases). The CDR3 has 14 residues. Germline assignment: CDR1 DFQATT and CDR2 SNEGSKA (reference sequence). V was pared by 0 bases and J by 5 bases, with 13 bases between. The CDR3 region has the DNA TGCAGTGCTAGAGACAGGGGCAGGCGGACTGAAGCTTTCTTT. Its protein product is CSARDRGRRTEAFF.

The rearrangement uses TRBV12-3 or TRBV12-4 and TRBJ1-1, with TRBD1 identical over 7 bases. The CDR3 length is 14 residues. The J segment lost 5 bases and the V segment lost 5 bases, leaving 8 bases of the junction unmatched. The CDR3 coding sequence is TGTGCCAGCAGTGTATCAGGGGGAGGGACTGAAGCTTTCTTT. Amino acids: CASSVSGGGTEAFF.

In this sample, this clonotype turned up a few times. V gene TRBV7-2 combines with J gene TRBJ1-6, with D possibly being TRBD1 (5 bases). CDR3 size: 15 residues. V lost 0 bases to trimming and J lost 9 bases, with 12 bases between them. Germline CDR1 reads SGHTA; CDR2 reads FQGNSA. DNA for the CDR3: TGTGCCAGCAGCTTAGCGCGAGCGAGGGGTTCACCCCTCCACTTT. Protein: CASSLARARGSPLHF.

The chain couples TRBV20-1 to TRBJ1-5; D ambiguous. V lost 3 bases and J 4 bases, leaving 10 bases between the germline ends. The CDR3 extends over 13 amino acids. Germline V gene data show CDR1 as DFQATT and CDR2 as SNEGSKA (reference sequence). CDR3 in DNA: TGCAGTGCTAGGGCGTCGGTAAATCAGCCCCAGCATTTT. This codes for CSARASVNQPQHF.